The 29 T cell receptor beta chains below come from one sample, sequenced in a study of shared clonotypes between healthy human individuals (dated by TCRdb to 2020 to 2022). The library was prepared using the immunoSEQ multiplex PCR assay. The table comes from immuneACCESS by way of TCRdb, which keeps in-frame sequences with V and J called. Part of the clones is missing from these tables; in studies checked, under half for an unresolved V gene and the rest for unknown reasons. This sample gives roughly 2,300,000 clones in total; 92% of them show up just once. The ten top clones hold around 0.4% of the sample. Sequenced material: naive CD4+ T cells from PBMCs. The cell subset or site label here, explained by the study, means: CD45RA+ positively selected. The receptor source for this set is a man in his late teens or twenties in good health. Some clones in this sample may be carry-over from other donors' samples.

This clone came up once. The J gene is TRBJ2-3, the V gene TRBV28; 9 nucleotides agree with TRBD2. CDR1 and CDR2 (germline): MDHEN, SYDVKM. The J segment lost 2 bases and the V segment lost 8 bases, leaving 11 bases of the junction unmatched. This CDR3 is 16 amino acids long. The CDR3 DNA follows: TGTGCCAGCCAGTTGGGTAGCGGGAGTTTCACAGATACGCAGTATTTT. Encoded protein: CASQLGSGSFTDTQYF.

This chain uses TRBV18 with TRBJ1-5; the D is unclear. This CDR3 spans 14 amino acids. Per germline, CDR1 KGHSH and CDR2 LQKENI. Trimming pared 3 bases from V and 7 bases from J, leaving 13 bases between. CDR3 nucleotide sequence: TGTGCCAGCTCACCGGGAGGGATTGGGCAGCCCCAGCATTTT. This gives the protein CASSPGGIGQPQHF. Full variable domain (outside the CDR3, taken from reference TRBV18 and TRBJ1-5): NAGVMQNPRHLVRRRGQEARLRCSPMKGHSHVYWYRQLPEEGLKFMVYLQKENIIDESGMPKERFSAEFPKEGPSILRIQQVVRGDSAAYFCASSPGGIGQPQHFGDGTRLSIL.

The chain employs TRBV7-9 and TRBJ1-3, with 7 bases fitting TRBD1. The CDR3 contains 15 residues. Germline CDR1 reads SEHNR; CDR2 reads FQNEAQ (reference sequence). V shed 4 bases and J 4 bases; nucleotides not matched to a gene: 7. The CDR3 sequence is CASSSPQGVGNTIYF. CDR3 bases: TGTGCCAGCAGCTCCCCCCAGGGGGTCGGAAACACCATATATTTT.

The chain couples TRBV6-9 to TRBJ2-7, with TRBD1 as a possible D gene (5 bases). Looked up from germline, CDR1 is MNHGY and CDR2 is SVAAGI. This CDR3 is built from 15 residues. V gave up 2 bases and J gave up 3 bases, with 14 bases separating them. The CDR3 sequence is CASSYGALSCYEQYF. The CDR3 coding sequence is TGTGCCAGCAGTTATGGGGCGTTGTCATGCTACGAGCAGTACTTC.

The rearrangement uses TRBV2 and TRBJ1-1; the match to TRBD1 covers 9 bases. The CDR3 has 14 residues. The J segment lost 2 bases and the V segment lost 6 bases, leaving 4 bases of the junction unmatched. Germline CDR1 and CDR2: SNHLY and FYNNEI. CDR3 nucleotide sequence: TGTGCCAGCAGGACACAGGGGGCTAACACTGAAGCTTTCTTT. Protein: CASRTQGANTEAFF.

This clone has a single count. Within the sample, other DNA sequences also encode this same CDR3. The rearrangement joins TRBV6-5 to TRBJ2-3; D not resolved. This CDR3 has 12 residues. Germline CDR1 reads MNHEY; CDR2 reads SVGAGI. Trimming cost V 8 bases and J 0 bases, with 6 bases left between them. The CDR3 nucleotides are TGTGCCAGCCGAGACAGCACAGATACGCAGTATTTT. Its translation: CASRDSTDTQYF.

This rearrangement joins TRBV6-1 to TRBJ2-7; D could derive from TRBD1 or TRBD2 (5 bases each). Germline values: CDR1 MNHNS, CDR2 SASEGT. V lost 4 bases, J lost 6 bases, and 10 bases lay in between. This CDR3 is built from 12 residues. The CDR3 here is CASSARDGEQYF. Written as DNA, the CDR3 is TGTGCCAGCAGTGCGAGGGACGGCGAGCAGTACTTC.

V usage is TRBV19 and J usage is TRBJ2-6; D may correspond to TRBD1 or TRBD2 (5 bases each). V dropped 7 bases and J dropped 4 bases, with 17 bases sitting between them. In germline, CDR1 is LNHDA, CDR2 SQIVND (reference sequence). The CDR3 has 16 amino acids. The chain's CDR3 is CASISGGPMGANVLTF. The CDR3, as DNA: TGTGCCAGTATAAGTGGGGGACCCATGGGGGCCAACGTCCTGACTTTC. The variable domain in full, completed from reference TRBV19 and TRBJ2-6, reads DGGITQSPKYLFRKEGQNVTLSCEQNLNHDAMYWYRQDPGQGLRLIYYSQIVNDFQKGDIAEGYSVSREKKESFPLTVTSAQKNPTAFYLCASISGGPMGANVLTFGAGSRLTVL.

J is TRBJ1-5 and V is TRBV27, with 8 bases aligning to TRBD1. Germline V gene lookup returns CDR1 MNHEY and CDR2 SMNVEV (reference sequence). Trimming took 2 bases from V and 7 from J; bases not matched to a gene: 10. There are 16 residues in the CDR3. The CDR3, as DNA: TGTGCCAGCAGTTTACTGGGGGACAGGAATGGCCAGCCCCAGCATTTT. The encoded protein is CASSLLGDRNGQPQHF.

The CDR3 here is CASSLAGTSGGYNEQFF. As DNA, the CDR3 is TGTGCCAGCAGCTTGGCCGGGACTAGCGGGGGGTACAATGAGCAGTTCTTC. The chain links TRBV5-4 to TRBJ2-1, with 15 nucleotides matching TRBD2. The V gene's germline CDR1 is SGHNT and CDR2 YYREEE (reference sequence). CDR3 length: 17 residues. Trimming at V came to 0 bases and at J to 4 bases, leaving 2 bases not matched to a gene.

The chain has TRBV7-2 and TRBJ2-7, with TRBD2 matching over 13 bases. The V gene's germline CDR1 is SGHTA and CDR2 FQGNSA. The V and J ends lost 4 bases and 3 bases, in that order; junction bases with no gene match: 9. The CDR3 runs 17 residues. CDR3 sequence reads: CASSWGLAGRDLYEQYF. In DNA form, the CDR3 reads TGTGCCAGCAGCTGGGGACTAGCGGGACGGGACCTCTACGAGCAGTACTTC.

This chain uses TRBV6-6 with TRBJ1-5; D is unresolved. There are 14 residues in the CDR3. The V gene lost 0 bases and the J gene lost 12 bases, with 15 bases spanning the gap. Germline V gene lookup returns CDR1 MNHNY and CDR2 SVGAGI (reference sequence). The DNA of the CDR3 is TGTGCCAGCAGTTACTCGGCTACGTCGTTCCTCCAGCATTTT. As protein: CASSYSATSFLQHF.

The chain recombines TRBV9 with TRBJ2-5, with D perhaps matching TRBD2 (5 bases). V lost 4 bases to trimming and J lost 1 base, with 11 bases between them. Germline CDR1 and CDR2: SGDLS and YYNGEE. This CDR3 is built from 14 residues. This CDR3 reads CASSPRLTQETQYF. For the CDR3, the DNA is TGTGCCAGCAGCCCGCGACTAACCCAAGAGACCCAGTACTTC.

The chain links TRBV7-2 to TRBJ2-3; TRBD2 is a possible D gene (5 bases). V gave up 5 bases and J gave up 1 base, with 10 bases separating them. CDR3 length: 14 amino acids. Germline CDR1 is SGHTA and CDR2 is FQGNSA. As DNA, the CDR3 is TGTGCCAGCAGCATCGACGGGGGCACAGATACGCAGTATTTT. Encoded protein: CASSIDGGTDTQYF.

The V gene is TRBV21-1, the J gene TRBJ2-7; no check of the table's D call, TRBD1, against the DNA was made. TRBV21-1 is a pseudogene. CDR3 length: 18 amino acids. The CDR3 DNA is TGTGCCAGCAGCAAAGCGGTCCCCCTTACAGGGGACGGAACGGAGCAGTACTTC. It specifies CASSKAVPLTGDGTEQYF.

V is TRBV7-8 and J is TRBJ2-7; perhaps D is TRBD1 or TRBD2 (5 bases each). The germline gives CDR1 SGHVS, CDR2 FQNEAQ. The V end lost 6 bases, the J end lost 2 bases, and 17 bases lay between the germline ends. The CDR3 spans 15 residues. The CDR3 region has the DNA TGTGCCAGCAGTAATTTTCTGGGGACGCCCTACGAGCAGTACTTC. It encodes CASSNFLGTPYEQYF.

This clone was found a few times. The chain's CDR3 is CASSAMTPLGVTEAFF. CDR3 in DNA: TGCGCCAGCAGCGCCATGACACCACTGGGGGTCACTGAAGCTTTCTTT. The chain couples TRBV5-1 to TRBJ1-1; tentative D call: TRBD1 (5 bases). This CDR3 comprises 16 residues. Trimming cost V 4 bases and J 4 bases, with 20 bases left between them. Per the germline V gene, CDR1 is SGHRS and CDR2 is YFSETQ.

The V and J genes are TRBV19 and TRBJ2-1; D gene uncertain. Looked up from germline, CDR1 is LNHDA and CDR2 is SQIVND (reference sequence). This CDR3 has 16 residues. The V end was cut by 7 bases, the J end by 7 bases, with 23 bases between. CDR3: CASTPGNLLFLNEQFF. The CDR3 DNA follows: TGTGCCAGTACTCCAGGCAACCTCCTCTTTTTAAATGAGCAGTTCTTC.

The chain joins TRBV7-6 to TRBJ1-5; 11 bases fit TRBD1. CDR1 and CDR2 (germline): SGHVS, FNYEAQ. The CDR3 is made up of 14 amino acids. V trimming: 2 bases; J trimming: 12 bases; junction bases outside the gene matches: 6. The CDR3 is CASSLMDRGHSQHF. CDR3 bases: TGTGCCAGCAGCTTAATGGACAGGGGGCACAGCCAGCATTTT. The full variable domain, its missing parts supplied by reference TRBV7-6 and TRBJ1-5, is GAGVSQSPRYKVTKRGQDVALRCDPISGHVSLYWYRQALGQGPEFLTYFNYEAQQDKSGLPNDRFSAERPEGSISTLTIQRTEQRDSAMYRCASSLMDRGHSQHFGDGTRLSIL.

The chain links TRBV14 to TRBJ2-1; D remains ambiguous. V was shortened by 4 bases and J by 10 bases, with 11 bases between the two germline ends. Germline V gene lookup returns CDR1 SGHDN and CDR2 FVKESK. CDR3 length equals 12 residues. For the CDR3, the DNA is TGTGCCAGCAGCCTCGGGTCCCCCGAGCAGTTCTTC. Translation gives CASSLGSPEQFF.

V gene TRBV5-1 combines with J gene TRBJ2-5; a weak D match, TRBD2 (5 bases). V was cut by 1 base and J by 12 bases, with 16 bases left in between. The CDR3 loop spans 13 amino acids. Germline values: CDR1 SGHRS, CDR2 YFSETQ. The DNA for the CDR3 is TGCGCCAGCAGCTTGAATATGCTCGGAGCGGAGTACTTC. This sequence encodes CASSLNMLGAEYF.

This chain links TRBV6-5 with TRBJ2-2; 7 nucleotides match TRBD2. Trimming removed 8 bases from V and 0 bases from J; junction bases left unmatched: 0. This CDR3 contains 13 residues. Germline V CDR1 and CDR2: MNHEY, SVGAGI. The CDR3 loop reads CASREANTGELFF. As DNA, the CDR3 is TGTGCCAGCCGGGAGGCGAACACCGGGGAGCTGTTTTTT.

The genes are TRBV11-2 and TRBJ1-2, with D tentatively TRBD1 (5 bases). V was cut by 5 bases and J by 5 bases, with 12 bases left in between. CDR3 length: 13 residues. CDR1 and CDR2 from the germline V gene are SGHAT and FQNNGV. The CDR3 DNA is TGTGCCAGCAGCCGGGACGGGATGTATGGCTACACCTTC. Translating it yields CASSRDGMYGYTF.

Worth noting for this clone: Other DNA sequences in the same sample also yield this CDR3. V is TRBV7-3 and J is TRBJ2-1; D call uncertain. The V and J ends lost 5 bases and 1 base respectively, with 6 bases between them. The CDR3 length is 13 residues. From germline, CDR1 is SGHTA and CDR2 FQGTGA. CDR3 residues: CASSPSSYNEQFF. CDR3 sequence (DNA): TGTGCCAGCAGCCCTTCGTCCTACAATGAGCAGTTCTTC.

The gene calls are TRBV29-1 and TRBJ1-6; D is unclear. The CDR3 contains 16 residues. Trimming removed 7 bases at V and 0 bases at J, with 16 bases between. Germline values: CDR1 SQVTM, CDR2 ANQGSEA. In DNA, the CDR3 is TGCAGCGCGGTTTGGAGGGCCAGCTCCTATAATTCACCCCTCCACTTT. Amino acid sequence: CSAVWRASSYNSPLHF.

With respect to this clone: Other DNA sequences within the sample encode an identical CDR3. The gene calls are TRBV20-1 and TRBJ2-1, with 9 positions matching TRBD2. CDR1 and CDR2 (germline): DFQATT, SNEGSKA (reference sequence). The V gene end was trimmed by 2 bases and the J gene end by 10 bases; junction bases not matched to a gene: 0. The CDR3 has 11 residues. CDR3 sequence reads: CSARLAGEQFF. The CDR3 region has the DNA TGCAGTGCTAGACTAGCGGGGGAGCAGTTCTTC.

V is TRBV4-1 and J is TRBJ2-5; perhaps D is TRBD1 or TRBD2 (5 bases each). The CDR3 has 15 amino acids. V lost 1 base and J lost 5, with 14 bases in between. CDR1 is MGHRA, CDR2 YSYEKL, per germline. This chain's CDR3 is CASSQVGATGETQYF. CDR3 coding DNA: TGCGCCAGCAGCCAAGTCGGGGCCACCGGGGAGACCCAGTACTTC.

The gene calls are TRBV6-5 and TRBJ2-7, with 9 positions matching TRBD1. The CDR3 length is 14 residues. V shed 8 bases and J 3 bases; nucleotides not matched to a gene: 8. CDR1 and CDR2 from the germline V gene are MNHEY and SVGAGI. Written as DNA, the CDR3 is TGTGCCAGCGGCCGGGACAGGGCTTACTACGAGCAGTACTTC. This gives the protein CASGRDRAYYEQYF.

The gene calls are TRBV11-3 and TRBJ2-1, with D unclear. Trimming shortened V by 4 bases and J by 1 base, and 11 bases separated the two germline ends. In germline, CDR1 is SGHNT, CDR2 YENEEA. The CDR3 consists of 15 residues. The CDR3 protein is CASSSGGPSYNEQFF. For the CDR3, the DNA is TGTGCCAGCAGCTCCGGCGGCCCTTCCTACAATGAGCAGTTCTTC.